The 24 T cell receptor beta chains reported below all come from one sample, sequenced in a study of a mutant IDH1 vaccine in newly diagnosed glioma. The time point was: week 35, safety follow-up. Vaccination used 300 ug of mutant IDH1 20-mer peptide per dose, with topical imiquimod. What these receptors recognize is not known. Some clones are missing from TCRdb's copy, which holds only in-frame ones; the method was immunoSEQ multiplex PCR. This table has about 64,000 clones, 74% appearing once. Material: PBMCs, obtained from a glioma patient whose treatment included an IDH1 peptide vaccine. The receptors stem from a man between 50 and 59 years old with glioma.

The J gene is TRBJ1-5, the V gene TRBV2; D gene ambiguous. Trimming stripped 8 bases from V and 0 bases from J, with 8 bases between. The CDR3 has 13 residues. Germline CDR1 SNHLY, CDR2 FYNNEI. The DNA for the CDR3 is TGTGCCAGCGGAACGGTTAGCAATCAGCCCCAGCATTTT. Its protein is CASGTVSNQPQHF. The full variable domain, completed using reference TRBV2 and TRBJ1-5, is EPEVTQTPSHQVTQMGQEVILRCVPISNHLYFYWYRQILGQKVEFLVSFYNNEISEKSEIFDDQFSVERPDGSNFTLKIRSTKLEDSAMYFCASGTVSNQPQHFGDGTRLSIL.

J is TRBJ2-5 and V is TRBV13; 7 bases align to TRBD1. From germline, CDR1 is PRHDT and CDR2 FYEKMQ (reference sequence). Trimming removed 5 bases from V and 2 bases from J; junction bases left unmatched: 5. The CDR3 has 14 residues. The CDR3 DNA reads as TGTGCCAGCAGCCAGGGGGACAGACAAGAGACCCAGTACTTC. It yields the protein CASSQGDRQETQYF. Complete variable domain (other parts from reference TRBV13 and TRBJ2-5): AAGVIQSPRHLIKEKRETATLKCYPIPRHDTVYWYQQGPGQDPQFLISFYEKMQSDKGSIPDRFSAQQFSDYHSELNMSSLELGDSALYFCASSQGDRQETQYFGPGTRLLVL.

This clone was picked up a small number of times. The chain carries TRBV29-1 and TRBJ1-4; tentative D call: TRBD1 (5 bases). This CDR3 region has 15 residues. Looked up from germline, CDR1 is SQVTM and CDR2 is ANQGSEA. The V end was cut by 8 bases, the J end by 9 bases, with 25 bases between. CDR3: CSLNPTGHAHQKLFF. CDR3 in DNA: TGCAGCCTTAACCCAACAGGACATGCTCATCAAAAACTGTTTTTT. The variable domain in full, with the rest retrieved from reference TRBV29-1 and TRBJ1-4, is SAVISQKPSRDICQRGTSLTIQCQVDSQVTMMFWYRQQPGQSLTLIATANQGSEATYESGFVIDKFPISRPNLTFSTLTVSNMSPEDSSIYLCSLNPTGHAHQKLFFGSGTQLSVL.

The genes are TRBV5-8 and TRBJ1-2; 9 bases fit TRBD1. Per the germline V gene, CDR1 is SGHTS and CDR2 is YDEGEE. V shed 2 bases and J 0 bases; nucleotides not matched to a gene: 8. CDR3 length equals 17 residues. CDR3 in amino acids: CASSFLRDRAANYGYTF. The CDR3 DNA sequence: TGTGCCAGCAGCTTTCTCCGGGACAGGGCAGCTAACTATGGCTACACCTTC.

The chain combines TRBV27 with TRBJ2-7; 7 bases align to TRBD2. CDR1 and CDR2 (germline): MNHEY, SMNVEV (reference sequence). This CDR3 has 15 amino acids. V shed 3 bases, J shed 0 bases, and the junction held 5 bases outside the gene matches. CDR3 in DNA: TGTGCCAGCAGTTTGGGTAGCGGGCGCTCCTACGAGCAGTACTTC. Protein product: CASSLGSGRSYEQYF.

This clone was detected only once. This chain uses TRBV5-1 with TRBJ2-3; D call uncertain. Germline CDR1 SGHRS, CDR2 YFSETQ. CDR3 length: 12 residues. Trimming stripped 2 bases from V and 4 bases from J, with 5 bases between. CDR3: CASSFDSDTQYF. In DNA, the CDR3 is TGCGCCAGCAGCTTCGATTCAGATACGCAGTATTTT.

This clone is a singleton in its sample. The CDR3 region has the DNA TGTGCCAGCAGCTTGGGGCCGGGACCTAACTATGGCTACACCTTC. This sequence encodes CASSLGPGPNYGYTF. The chain joins TRBV7-2 to TRBJ1-2; D is possibly TRBD1 (5 bases). The CDR3 is made up of 15 amino acids. Per germline, CDR1 SGHTA and CDR2 FQGNSA. Trimming cost V 3 bases and J 0 bases, with 11 bases left between them.

The CDR3 reads CASSLGNTGELFF. The CDR3 nucleotides are TGTGCCAGCAGCCTAGGGAACACCGGGGAGCTGTTTTTT. The V gene is TRBV14, the J gene TRBJ2-2, with D uncertain. The CDR3 is 13 amino acids. Germline CDR1 and CDR2: SGHDN and FVKESK. Trimming left V 4 bases short and J 1 base short, with 4 bases between.

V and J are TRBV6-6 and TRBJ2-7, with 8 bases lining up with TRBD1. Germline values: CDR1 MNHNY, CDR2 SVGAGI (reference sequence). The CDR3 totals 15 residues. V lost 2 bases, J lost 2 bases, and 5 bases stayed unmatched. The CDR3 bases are TGTGCCAGCAGTTACCCGACAGGGGTCACCTACGAGCAGTACTTC. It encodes CASSYPTGVTYEQYF.

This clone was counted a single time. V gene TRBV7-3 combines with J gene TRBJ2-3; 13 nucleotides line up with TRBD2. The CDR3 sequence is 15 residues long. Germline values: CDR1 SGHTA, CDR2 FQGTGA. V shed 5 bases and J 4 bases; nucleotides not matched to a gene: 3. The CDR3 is CASSPGLAGADTQYF. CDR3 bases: TGTGCCAGCAGCCCTGGACTAGCGGGGGCAGATACGCAGTATTTT.

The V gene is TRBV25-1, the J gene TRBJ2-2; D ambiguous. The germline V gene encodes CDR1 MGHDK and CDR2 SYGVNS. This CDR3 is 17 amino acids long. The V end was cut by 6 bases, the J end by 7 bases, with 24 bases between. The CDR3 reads CASRSTSTFLQGGELFF. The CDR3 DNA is TGTGCCAGCAGATCCACCTCGACGTTTTTGCAAGGCGGGGAGCTGTTTTTT. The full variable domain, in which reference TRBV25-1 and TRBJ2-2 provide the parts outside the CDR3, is EADIYQTPRYLVIGTGKKITLECSQTMGHDKMYWYQQDPGMELHLIHYSYGVNSTEKGDLSSESTVSRIRTEHFPLTLESARPSHTSQYLCASRSTSTFLQGGELFFGEGSRLTVL.

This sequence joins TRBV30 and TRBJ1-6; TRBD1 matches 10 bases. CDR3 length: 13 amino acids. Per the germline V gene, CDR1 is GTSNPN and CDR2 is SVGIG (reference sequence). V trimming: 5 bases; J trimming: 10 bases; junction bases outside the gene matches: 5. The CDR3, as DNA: TGTGCCTGGCGGGACAGGGGAGAGTCACCCCTCCACTTT. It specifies CAWRDRGESPLHF.

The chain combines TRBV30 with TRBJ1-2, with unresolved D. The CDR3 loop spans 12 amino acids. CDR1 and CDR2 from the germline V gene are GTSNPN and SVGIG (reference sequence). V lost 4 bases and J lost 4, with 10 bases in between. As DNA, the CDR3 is TGTGCCTGGAACCAGGACTCCTATGGCTACACCTTC. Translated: CAWNQDSYGYTF.

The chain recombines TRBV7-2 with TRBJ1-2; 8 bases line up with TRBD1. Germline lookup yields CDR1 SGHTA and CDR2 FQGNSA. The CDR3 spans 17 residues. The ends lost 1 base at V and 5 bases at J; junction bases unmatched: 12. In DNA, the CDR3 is TGTGCCAGCAGCTTAGGGATGGGGGCAGGGGGCGAGTATGGCTACACCTTC. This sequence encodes CASSLGMGAGGEYGYTF.

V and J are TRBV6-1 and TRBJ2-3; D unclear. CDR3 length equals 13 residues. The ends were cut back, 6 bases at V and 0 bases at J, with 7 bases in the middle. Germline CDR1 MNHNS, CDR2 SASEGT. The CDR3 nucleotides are TGTGCCAGCAGAGAGGCGAGCACAGATACGCAGTATTTT. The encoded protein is CASREASTDTQYF.

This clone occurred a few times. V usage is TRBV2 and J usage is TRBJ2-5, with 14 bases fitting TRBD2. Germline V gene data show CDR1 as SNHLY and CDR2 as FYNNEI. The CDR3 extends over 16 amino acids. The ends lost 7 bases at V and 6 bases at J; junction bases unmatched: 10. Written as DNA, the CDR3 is TGTGCCAGCACCCAGACTAGCGGGGGGGGCCTGCAGACCCAGTACTTC. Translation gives CASTQTSGGGLQTQYF. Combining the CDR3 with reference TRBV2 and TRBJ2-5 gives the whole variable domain EPEVTQTPSHQVTQMGQEVILRCVPISNHLYFYWYRQILGQKVEFLVSFYNNEISEKSEIFDDQFSVERPDGSNFTLKIRSTKLEDSAMYFCASTQTSGGGLQTQYFGPGTRLLVL.

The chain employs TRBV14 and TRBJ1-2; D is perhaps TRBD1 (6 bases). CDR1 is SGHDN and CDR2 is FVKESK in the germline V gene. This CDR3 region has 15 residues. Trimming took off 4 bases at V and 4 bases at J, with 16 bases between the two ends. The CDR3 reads CASSPLGGASYGYTF. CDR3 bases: TGTGCCAGCAGCCCCCTCGGGGGCGCGAGCTATGGCTACACCTTC.

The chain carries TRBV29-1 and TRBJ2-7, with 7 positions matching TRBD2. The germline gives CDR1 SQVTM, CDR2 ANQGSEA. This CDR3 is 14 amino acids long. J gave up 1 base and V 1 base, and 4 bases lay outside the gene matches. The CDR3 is CSVEAQGLSYEQYF. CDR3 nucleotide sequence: TGCAGCGTTGAAGCGCAGGGACTATCCTACGAGCAGTACTTC.

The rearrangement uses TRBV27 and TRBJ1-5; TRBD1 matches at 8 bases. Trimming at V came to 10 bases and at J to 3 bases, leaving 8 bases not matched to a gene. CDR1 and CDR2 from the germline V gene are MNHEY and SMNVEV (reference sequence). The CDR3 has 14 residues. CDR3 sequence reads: CAKWTGRLNQPQHF. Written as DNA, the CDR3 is TGTGCCAAGTGGACAGGGAGGCTCAATCAGCCCCAGCATTTT.

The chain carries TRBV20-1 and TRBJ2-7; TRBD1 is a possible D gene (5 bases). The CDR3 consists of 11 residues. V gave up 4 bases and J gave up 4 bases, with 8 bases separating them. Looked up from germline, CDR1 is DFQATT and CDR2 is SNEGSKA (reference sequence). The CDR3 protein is CSAIREYEQYF. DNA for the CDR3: TGCAGTGCTATCAGGGAATACGAGCAGTACTTC.

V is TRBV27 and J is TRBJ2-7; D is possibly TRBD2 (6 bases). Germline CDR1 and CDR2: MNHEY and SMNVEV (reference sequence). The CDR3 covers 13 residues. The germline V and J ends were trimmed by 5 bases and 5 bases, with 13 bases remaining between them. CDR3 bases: TGTGCCAGCAGTCCCGGGGGTTCCAACGAGCAGTACTTC. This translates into CASSPGGSNEQYF.

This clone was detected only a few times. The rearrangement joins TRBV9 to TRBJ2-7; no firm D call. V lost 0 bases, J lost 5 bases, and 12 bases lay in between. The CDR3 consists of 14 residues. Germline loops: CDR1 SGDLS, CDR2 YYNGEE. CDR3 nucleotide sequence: TGTGCCAGCAGCGTAGCCGGCTTCTTGGACGAGCAGTACTTC. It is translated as CASSVAGFLDEQYF.

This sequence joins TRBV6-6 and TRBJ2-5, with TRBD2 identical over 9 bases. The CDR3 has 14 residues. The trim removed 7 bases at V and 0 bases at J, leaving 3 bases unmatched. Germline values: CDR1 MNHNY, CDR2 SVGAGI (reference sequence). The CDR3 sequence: CASNSGGYQETQYF. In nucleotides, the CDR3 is TGTGCCAGCAACAGCGGGGGGTACCAAGAGACCCAGTACTTC.

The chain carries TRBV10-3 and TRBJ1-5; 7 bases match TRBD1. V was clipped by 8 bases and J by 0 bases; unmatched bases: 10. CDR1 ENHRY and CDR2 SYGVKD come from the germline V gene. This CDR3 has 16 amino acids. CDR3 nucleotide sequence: TGTGCCATCGCTAACTCAGGGGGAGATAGCAATCAGCCCCAGCATTTT. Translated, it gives CAIANSGGDSNQPQHF.